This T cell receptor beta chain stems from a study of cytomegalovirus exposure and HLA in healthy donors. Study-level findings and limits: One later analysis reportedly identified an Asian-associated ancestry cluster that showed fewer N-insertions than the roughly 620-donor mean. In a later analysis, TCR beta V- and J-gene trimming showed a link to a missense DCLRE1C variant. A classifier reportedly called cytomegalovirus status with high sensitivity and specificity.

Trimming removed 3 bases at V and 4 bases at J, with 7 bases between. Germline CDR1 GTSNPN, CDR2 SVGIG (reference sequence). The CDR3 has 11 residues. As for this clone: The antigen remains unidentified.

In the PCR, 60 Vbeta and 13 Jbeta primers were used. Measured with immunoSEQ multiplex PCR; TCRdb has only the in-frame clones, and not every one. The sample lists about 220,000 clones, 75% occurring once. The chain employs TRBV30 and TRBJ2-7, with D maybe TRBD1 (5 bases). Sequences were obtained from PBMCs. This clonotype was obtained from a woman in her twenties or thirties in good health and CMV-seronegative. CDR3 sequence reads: CAWSRAYEQYF. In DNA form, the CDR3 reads TGTGCCTGGAGCAGGGCGTACGAGCAGTACTTC.